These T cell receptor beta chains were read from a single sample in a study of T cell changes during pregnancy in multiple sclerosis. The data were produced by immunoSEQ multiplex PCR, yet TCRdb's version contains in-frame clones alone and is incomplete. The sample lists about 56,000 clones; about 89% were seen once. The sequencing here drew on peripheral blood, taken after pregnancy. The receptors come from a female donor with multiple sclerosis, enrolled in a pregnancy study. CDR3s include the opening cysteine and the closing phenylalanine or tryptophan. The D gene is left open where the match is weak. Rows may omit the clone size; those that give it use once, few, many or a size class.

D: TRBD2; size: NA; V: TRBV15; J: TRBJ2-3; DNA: TGTGCCACCAGACTAGCGGTGGGGAAAGATACGCAGTATTTT; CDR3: CATRLAVGKDTQYF
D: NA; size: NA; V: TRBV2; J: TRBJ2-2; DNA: TGTGCCAGCAGTGGTGGGGCCTCGAACACCGGGGAGCTGTTTTTT; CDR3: CASSGGASNTGELFF
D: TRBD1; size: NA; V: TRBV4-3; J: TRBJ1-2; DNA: TGCGCCAGCAGCCAAGGACCCATGTGGGACAGGGCTGGCTACACCTTC; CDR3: CASSQGPMWDRAGYTF
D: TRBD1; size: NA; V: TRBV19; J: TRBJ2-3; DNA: TGTGCCAGTGCCCCGGGACAGACGACAGATACGCAGTATTTT; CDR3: CASAPGQTTDTQYF
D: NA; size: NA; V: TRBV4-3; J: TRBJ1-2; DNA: TGCGCCAGCAGCCAAGATTGGGAGAAGGCCCCGCGGTCCACCTTC; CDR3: CASSQDWEKAPRSTF
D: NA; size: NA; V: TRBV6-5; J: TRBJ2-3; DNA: TGTGCCAGCAGTTATGGGAGTGTGCGCACAGATACGCAGTATTTT; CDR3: CASSYGSVRTDTQYF
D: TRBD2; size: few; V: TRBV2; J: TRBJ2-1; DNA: TGTGCCAGGGGGACGGGCGGGGGGGCCTACAATGAGCAGTTCTTC; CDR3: CARGTGGGAYNEQFF
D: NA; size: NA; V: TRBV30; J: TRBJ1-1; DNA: TGTGCCTGGACTCGGACCCGGGGGACTGAAGCTTTCTTT; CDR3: CAWTRTRGTEAFF
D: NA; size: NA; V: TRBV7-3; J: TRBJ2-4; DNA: TGTGCCAGCAGCTCGACAGTTTCCCAGGGAGCCAAAAACATTCAGTACTTC; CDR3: CASSSTVSQGAKNIQYF
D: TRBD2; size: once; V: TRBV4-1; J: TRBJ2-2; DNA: TGCGCCAGCAGCCAGGGGACTAGCGGGGGGGCCTACACCGGGGAGCTGTTTTTT; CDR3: CASSQGTSGGAYTGELFF
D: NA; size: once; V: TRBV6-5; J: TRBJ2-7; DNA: TGTGCCAGCAGTACCGCGAACAGGTACGAGCAGTACTTC; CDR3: CASSTANRYEQYF
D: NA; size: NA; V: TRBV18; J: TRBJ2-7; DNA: TGTGCCAGCTCAAAAGCTATCTACGAGCAGTACTTC; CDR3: CASSKAIYEQYF
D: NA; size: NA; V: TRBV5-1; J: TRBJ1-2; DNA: TGCGCCAGCAGCGGCCGGGGGAACGGCTACACCTTC; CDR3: CASSGRGNGYTF
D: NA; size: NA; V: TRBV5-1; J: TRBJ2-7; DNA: TGCGCCAGCAGCCCCCAAGGCGGAGCGTACGAGCAGTACTTC; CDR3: CASSPQGGAYEQYF
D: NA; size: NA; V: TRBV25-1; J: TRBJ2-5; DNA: TGTGCCAGCAGTTCCCCGGGTCCGAGGGGGGGGGAGACCCAGTACTTC; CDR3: CASSSPGPRGGETQYF
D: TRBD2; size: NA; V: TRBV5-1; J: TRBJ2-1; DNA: TGCGCCAGCAGCTGGATAGCGGGGGCCTACAATGAGCAGTTCTTC; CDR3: CASSWIAGAYNEQFF
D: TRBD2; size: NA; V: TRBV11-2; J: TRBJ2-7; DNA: TGTGCCAGCAGCTTAGCGGGGGGGGCGTTTAACGAGCAGTACTTC; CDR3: CASSLAGGAFNEQYF
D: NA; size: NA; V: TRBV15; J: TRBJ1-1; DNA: TGTGCCACCAGCAGGGCGGGGACGGCGAACACTGAAGCTTTCTTT; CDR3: CATSRAGTANTEAFF
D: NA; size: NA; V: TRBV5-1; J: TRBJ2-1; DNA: TGCGCCAGCAGCCCCACAGAGAGCCCCTACAATGAGCAGTTCTTC; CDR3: CASSPTESPYNEQFF
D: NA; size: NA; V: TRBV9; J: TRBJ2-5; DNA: TGTGCCAGCAGCGCCCGGGGAGAGACCCAGTACTTC; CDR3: CASSARGETQYF
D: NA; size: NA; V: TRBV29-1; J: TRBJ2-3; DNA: TGCAGCGTTGATCCTAACGGTTCCGCAGATACGCAGTATTTT; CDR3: CSVDPNGSADTQYF
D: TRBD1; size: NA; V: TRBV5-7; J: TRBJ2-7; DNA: TGTGCCAGCAGCCCGTGGGGGGGGACAGGGGGCTCCTACGAGCAGTACTTC; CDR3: CASSPWGGTGGSYEQYF
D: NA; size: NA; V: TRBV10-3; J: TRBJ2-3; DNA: TGTGCCATCAGTGACCCGCGGGGTGCCACAGATACGCAGTATTTT; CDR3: CAISDPRGATDTQYF
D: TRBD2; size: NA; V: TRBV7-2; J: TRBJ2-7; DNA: TGTGCCAGCAGCTTAGCGGGACTAGCGGGATACGAGCAGTACTTC; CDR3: CASSLAGLAGYEQYF
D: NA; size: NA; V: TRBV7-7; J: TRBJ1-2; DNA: TGTGCTAGCAGCTTGGGGTCCGGGGAGAGGAGATTCTATGGCTACACCTTC; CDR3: CASSLGSGERRFYGYTF
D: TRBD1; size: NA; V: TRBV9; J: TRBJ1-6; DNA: TGTGCCAGCAGCGTCGAGACAGGGGGTAATTCACCCCTCCACTTT; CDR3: CASSVETGGNSPLHF
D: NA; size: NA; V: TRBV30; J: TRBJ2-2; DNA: TGTGCCGGCAGTCACAGGGAAGGCACCGGGGAGCTGTTTTTT; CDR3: CAGSHREGTGELFF
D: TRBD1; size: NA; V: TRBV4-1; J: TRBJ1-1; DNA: TGCGCCAGCAGCCAACCCGACAGGGCGGTCACTGAAGCTTTCTTT; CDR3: CASSQPDRAVTEAFF
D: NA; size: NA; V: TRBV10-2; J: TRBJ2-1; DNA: TGCGCCAGCAGTCGGAGCTCCTACAATGAGCAGTTCTTC; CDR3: CASSRSSYNEQFF
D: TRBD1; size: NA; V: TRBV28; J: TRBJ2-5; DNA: TGTGCCAGCAGGGACAGGGGGCGGGAGACCCAGTACTTC; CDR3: CASRDRGRETQYF
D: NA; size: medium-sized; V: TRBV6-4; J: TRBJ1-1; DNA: TGTGCCAGCAGTGACTCCCCGGAGGGAAACACTGAAGCTTTCTTT; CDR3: CASSDSPEGNTEAFF
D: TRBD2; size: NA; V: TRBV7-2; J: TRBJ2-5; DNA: TGTGCCAGCAGCTTAGGCGGCAGCGGGGGCCAAGAGACCCAGTACTTC; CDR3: CASSLGGSGGQETQYF
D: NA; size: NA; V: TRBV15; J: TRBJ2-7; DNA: TGTGCCACCAGCAGAGATGCGGTGACGATGGGTGAGCAGTACTTC; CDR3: CATSRDAVTMGEQYF
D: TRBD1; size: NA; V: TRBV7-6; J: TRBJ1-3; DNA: TGTGCCAGCAGATCGGGACAGGGTTTAGGAAACACCATATATTTT; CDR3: CASRSGQGLGNTIYF
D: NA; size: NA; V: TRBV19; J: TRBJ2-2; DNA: TGTGCCAGTAGTCGTCTGGGAGAGAGGGCCGGGGAGCTGTTTTTT; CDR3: CASSRLGERAGELFF
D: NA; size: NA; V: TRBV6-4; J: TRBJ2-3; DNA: TGTGCCAGCAGCAGGACTGCCGAAGGCACAGATACGCAGTATTTT; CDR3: CASSRTAEGTDTQYF
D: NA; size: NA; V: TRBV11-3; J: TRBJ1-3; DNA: TGTGCCAGCAGCTTAGGCGACTCTGGAAACACCATATATTTT; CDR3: CASSLGDSGNTIYF
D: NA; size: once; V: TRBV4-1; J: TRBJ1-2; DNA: TGCGCCAGCAGCCTCCGGGACACCTGGCAAGGGTATGGCTACACCTTC; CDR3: CASSLRDTWQGYGYTF
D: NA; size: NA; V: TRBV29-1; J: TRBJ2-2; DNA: TGCAGCGGCAGACAGACGGAAACCGGGGAGCTGTTTTTT; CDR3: CSGRQTETGELFF
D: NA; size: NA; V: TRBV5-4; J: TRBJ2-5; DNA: TGTGCCAGCAGTCGTTCGGGGAGTGAAGAGACCCAGTACTTC; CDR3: CASSRSGSEETQYF
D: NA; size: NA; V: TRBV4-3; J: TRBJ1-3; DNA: TGCGCCAGCAGCCAAGATCCCCAGGGTGGAAACACCATATATTTT; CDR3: CASSQDPQGGNTIYF
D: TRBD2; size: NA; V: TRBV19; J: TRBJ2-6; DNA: TGTGCCAGTACCGACGGGAGGGTCCTGACTTTC; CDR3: CASTDGRVLTF
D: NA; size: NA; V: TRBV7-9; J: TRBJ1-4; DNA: TGTGCCAGCAGCAACACGAACCGGGGATTAAAGGAAAAACTGTTTTTT; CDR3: CASSNTNRGLKEKLFF
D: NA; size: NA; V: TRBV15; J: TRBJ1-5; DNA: TGTGCCACCAGCAGAGCTTACGGCGGCAGCAATCAGCCCCAGCATTTT; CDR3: CATSRAYGGSNQPQHF
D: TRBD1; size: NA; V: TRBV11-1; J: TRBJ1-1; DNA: TGTGCCAGCAGCTTAGGCCAGACAGGGAGCACTGAAGCTTTCTTT; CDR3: CASSLGQTGSTEAFF
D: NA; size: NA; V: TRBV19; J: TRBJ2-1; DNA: TGTGCCAGTAGTATCCAACGTGGGCAGCAGTTCTTC; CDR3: CASSIQRGQQFF
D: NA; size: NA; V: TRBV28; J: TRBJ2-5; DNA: TGTGCCAGCAGTGCGCCCTATCCCGTCTCCGGCGGGGAGACCCAGTACTTC; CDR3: CASSAPYPVSGGETQYF
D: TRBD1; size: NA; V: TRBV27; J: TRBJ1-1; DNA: TGTGCCAGCAGTTTTTCCCGGACAGGGGGTACTGAAGCTTTCTTT; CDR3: CASSFSRTGGTEAFF
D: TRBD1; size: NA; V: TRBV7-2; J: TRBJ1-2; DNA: TGTGCCAGCAGCCCCCGGGGACAGACAAAGTACACCTTC; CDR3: CASSPRGQTKYTF
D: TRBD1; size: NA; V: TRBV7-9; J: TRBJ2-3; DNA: TGTGCCAGCAGCGCGCCGCGGGACAGGGGAATCACAGATACGCAGTATTTT; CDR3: CASSAPRDRGITDTQYF
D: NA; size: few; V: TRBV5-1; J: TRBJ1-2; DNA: TGCGCCAGCAGCTTGGACAGCTATGGCTACACCTTC; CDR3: CASSLDSYGYTF
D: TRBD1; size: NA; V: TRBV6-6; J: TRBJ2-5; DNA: TGTGCCAGCAGCCCGGTTGGGACAGGACTTCAAGAGACCCAGTACTTC; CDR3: CASSPVGTGLQETQYF
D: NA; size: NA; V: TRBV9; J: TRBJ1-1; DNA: TGTGCCAGCAGCGTAGTTGGGGGGTTTGCTGAAGCTTTCTTT; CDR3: CASSVVGGFAEAFF